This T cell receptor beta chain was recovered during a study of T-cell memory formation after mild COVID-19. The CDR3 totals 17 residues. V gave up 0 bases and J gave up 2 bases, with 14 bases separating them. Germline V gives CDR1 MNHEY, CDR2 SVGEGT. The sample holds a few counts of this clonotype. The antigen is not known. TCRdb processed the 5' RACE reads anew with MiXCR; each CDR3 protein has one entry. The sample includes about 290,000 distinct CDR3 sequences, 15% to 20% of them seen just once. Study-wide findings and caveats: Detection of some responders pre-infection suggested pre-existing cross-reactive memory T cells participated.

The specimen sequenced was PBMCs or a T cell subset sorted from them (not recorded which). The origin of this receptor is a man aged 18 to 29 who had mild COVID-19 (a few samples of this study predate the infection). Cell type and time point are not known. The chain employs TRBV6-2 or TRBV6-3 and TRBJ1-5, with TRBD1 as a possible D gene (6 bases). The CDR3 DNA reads TGTGCCAGCAGTTACTCAGCTCGGGCAGGGGGCAATCAGCCCCAGCATTTT. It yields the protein CASSYSARAGGNQPQHF.